This T cell receptor beta chain emerged from a study of T cell responses to AZD1222 COVID-19 vaccine. Whole-study results and caveats: Clonal diversity may have been underestimated, and the donors were mostly white British, with more females than males. Recipients of AZD1222 seropositive at baseline numbered only five or six. An increase in Spike-specific TCR breadth and depth was observed after two AZD1222 doses. Close to half of spike-specific TCRs reportedly recognize unmutated variant regions.

Some clones are missing from TCRdb's copy, which holds only in-frame ones; the method was immunoSEQ multiplex PCR. The table records roughly 120,000 clones, about 86% of them present only once. The CDR3 sequence is 15 residues long. Germline V CDR1 and CDR2: PRHDT, FYEKMQ (reference sequence). V gave up 4 bases and J gave up 1 base, with 13 bases separating them. Regarding this clone: Its antigen remains unknown.

This chain connects TRBV13 to TRBJ1-2; D is ambiguous. Sequenced here: peripheral blood, sampled 28 days after the second AZD1222 dose. The origin of this receptor is an adult who received the AZD1222 COVID-19 vaccine. The CDR3 coding sequence is TGTGCCAGCAGCTCCGCGCGGGGAAATAACTATGGCTACACCTTC. This sequence encodes CASSSARGNNYGYTF.